These 11 T cell receptor beta chains originate from one sample sequenced in a study of beta chain features in type 1 diabetes. Isolated RNA was reverse transcribed in full, so expressed TCRB transcripts were sequenced. This table comes from immunoSEQ multiplex PCR, and its TCRdb copy is limited to in-frame clones, with some not included. This table holds about 340,000 clones, 6.5% to 10% found once. Sequencing was carried out using central memory CD4+ T cells from blood. These receptors were obtained from a woman younger than 30 in good health.

The chain employs TRBV5-6 and TRBJ1-3, with D uncertain. Per germline, CDR1 SGHDT and CDR2 YYEEEE. The CDR3 has 16 residues. The V end lost 4 bases, the J end lost 0 bases, and 14 bases lay between the germline ends. The CDR3 nucleotides read TGTGCCAGCAGCCCCCTCGGGCTGAACTCTGGAAACACCATATATTTT. It translates to CASSPLGLNSGNTIYF.

This chain links TRBV5-6 with TRBJ1-2; unclear D gene. This CDR3 has 15 residues. The germline gives CDR1 SGHDT, CDR2 YYEEEE. Between the trimmed V and J ends, which lost 1 base and 3 bases, there was a span of 13 bases. CDR3 in amino acids: CASSLWSSGDYGYTF. The DNA for the CDR3 is TGTGCCAGCAGCTTGTGGTCTTCGGGAGACTATGGCTACACCTTC. Supplemented by reference TRBV5-6 and TRBJ1-2, the full variable domain reads DAGVTQSPTHLIKTRGQQVTLRCSPKSGHDTVSWYQQALGQGPQFIFQYYEEEERQRGNFPDRFSGHQFPNYSSELNVNALLLGDSALYLCASSLWSSGDYGYTFGSGTRLTVV.

The gene calls are TRBV11-2 and TRBJ1-1; the match to TRBD1 covers 8 bases. The J segment lost 10 bases and the V segment lost 5 bases, leaving 9 bases of the junction unmatched. There are 13 residues in the CDR3. Germline CDR1 SGHAT, CDR2 FQNNGV. CDR3 bases: TGTGCCAGCAGCCGTGGACAGGGCCTTAGAGCTTTCTTT. It codes for CASSRGQGLRAFF.

There are a few counts of this clone. DNA of the CDR3: TGTGCCAGCAGCCTACAGCTGACCCGGGGGGAGACCCAGTACTTC. The encoded protein is CASSLQLTRGETQYF. The V call is TRBV7-2, the J call TRBJ2-5, with D maybe TRBD2 (6 bases). V was cut by 5 bases and J by 5 bases, with 18 bases left in between. This CDR3 spans 15 amino acids. The V gene's germline CDR1 is SGHTA and CDR2 FQGNSA.

This clone was seen a handful of times. The chain uses TRBV6-5 and TRBJ2-7; TRBD2 matches 11 bases. The V segment lost 4 bases and the J segment 0 bases; nucleotides outside the gene matches: 5. In germline, CDR1 is MNHEY, CDR2 SVGAGI. The CDR3 runs 16 residues. The CDR3 loop reads CASSSPGTSGSYEQYF. CDR3 DNA: TGTGCCAGCAGTTCCCCGGGGACTAGCGGCTCCTACGAGCAGTACTTC.

V gene TRBV5-1 combines with J gene TRBJ2-6, with 7 bases matching TRBD1. The V segment lost 5 bases and the J segment 1 base; nucleotides outside the gene matches: 15. CDR3 length: 19 residues. Germline CDR1 reads SGHRS; CDR2 reads YFSETQ. CDR3 DNA sequence: TGCGCCAGCAGACACGACCTGACAGGGTCAGGATCTGGGGCCAACGTCCTGACTTTC. This translates into CASRHDLTGSGSGANVLTF.

The chain links TRBV11-3 to TRBJ2-5; D is uncertain. This CDR3 contains 10 residues. Trimming shortened V by 11 bases and J by 5 bases, and 9 bases separated the two germline ends. Germline lookup yields CDR1 SGHNT and CDR2 YENEEA. DNA for the CDR3: TGTGCCTCCGGCCCCGAGACCCAGTACTTC. Protein product: CASGPETQYF.

A few counts support this clone. V usage is TRBV4-1 and J usage is TRBJ2-5, with 8 bases fitting TRBD2. The CDR3 length is 15 residues. Trimming took 5 bases from V and 4 from J; bases not matched to a gene: 9. Germline assignment: CDR1 MGHRA and CDR2 YSYEKL. The CDR3 nucleotides read TGCGCCAGCAGCTTTAGCGGGAAGGTCGGAGAGACCCAGTACTTC. It yields the protein CASSFSGKVGETQYF.

The V call is TRBV10-2, the J call TRBJ1-1, with TRBD1 as a possible D gene (5 bases). The CDR3 spans 11 residues. The germline V gene encodes CDR1 WSHSY and CDR2 SAAADI. V lost 11 bases and J lost 3, with 10 bases in between. The DNA of the CDR3 is TGCGCCTGCCGGGGGGACACTGAAGCTTTCTTT. Its protein product is CACRGDTEAFF.

The J gene is TRBJ2-2, the V gene TRBV6-6, with a weak D call TRBD1 (6 bases). Germline assignment: CDR1 MNHNY and CDR2 SVGAGI (reference sequence). V lost 6 bases, J lost 2 bases, and 10 bases lay in between. CDR3 size: 14 residues. The CDR3 region is CASRPGANTGELFF. CDR3 nucleotide sequence: TGTGCCAGCAGACCAGGGGCCAACACCGGGGAGCTGTTTTTT.

The chain is built from TRBV11-2 and TRBJ2-3; perhaps TRBD2 as D (6 bases). TRBJ2-5 explains the end of the DNA better; the J call may be wrong. Germline CDR1 reads SGHAT; CDR2 reads FQNNGV. CDR3 length: 13 residues. CDR3 nucleotides: TGTGCCAGCAGCTTAATGGGGGGAGAGACCCAGTACTTC. This translates into CASSLMGGETQYF.